This T cell receptor beta chain came from a study of T cell responses to AZD1222 COVID-19 vaccine. Whole-study findings and limits: Reportedly, nearly half of unique spike TCRs recognized epitopes outside B.1.351/B.1.1.7 mutations. Most donors were white British and more were female, and clonal diversity was possibly underestimated.

The table came from immunoSEQ multiplex PCR; TCRdb's copy has only in-frame clones and leaves some out. This sample has about 100,000 clones; approximately 89% occur once, and the top ten carry about a tenth. Pooled together were second doses at about 4 or about 12 weeks. Germline CDR1 GTSNPN, CDR2 SVGIG (reference sequence). The CDR3 spans 13 residues. The V end lost 2 bases, the J end lost 12 bases, and 20 bases lay between the germline ends. In regard to this clone: Its specificity is not known.

This specimen consisted of peripheral blood, obtained 28 days after the second AZD1222 dose. The clonotype originates from an adult who received the AZD1222 COVID-19 vaccine. V gene TRBV30 combines with J gene TRBJ2-7; no definite D call. The CDR3 DNA sequence: TGTGCCTGGAGTTCTAACAATGCCTTTAGTCCGTACTTC. Protein sequence: CAWSSNNAFSPYF.